This TCR beta chain was identified in a study of CD8+CD57+ T cells in acquired aplastic anemia. The CDR3 extends over 12 amino acids. Germline-derived CDR1 and CDR2 are SGHDN and FVKESK. V lost 8 bases, J lost 5 bases, and 5 bases stayed unmatched. Investigators profiled TCR beta VDJ and CDR3 from genomic DNA template. Each CDR3 protein is one row after TCRdb ran MiXCR on the reads. The table lists about 190,000 distinct CDR3 sequences, less than 70% of them singletons. The chain combines TRBV14 with TRBJ1-2; TRBD1 matches 7 bases. This TCR derives from a human donor in good health, serving as a control. The sequencing input was sorted CD4+, CD8+, or CD8+CD57+ T cells (not recorded which) from PBMCs. CDR3 nucleotide sequence: TGTGCCAGCTCACCAGGGGGATATGGCTACACCTTC. This gives the protein CASSPGGYGYTF.